Shown below are 21 T cell receptor beta chains from a single sample sequenced in a study of CD8+CD57+ T cells in acquired aplastic anemia. The patients chosen for sequencing had shown expansion of CD8+CD57+ cells (detected by flow cytometry). TCR beta VDJ and CDR3 profiling used genomic DNA as template. Using its own MiXCR run on the reads, TCRdb lists one record per CDR3 protein. Here the sample spans around 220,000 distinct CDR3 sequences, roughly 53% being singletons. Sequencing was carried out using sorted CD4+, CD8+, or CD8+CD57+ T cells (not recorded which) from PBMCs. These receptor sequences come from a human donor with aplastic anemia.

This chain connects TRBV7-8 to TRBJ2-7, with D possibly matching TRBD2 (6 bases). This CDR3 region has 17 residues. Germline V gives CDR1 SGHVS, CDR2 FQNEAQ. Trimming pared 5 bases from V and 0 bases from J, leaving 20 bases between. The chain's CDR3 is CASSPLGGLLSSYEQYF. The CDR3 nucleotides read TGTGCCAGCAGCCCCCTGGGGGGTCTACTTAGCTCCTACGAGCAGTACTTC.

This chain uses TRBV19 with TRBJ2-3; D ambiguous. The germline CDR1 and CDR2 sequences are LNHDA and SQIVND (reference sequence). Trimming stripped 5 bases from V and 6 bases from J, with 15 bases between. The CDR3 extends over 14 amino acids. DNA of the CDR3: TGTGCCAGTAGTCCCCGAGTTTCTATGGATACGCAGTATTTT. This sequence encodes CASSPRVSMDTQYF.

This rearrangement joins TRBV19 to TRBJ1-2; D is ambiguous. V shed 7 bases and J shed 3 bases, with 18 bases lying between them. In germline, CDR1 is LNHDA, CDR2 SQIVND (reference sequence). The CDR3 is 15 residues long. The CDR3 DNA reads as TGTGCCAGTACCTTTGAGATGAGTCCCCACTATGGCTACACCTTC. As protein: CASTFEMSPHYGYTF.

The gene calls are TRBV6-4 and TRBJ2-2, with TRBD2 identical over 9 bases. Per germline, CDR1 MRHNA and CDR2 SNTAGT. This CDR3 has 17 residues. V was clipped by 6 bases and J by 3 bases; unmatched bases: 11. The CDR3 loop is CASSQSGGGADTGELFF. The CDR3 coding sequence is TGTGCCAGCAGCCAAAGCGGCGGGGGGGCTGACACCGGGGAGCTGTTTTTT.

This clonotype has a count of ten or more. The V and J genes are TRBV12-3 or TRBV12-4 and TRBJ2-5, with TRBD2 identical over 8 bases. V lost 3 bases and J lost 4; bases outside the gene matches: 4. The CDR3 consists of 14 residues. CDR3 DNA: TGTGCCAGCAGTTTTCGGGGGGGGGCAGAGACCCAGTACTTC. Protein product: CASSFRGGAETQYF.

In regard to this clonotype: An end of the junction differs from the germline gene, which may be a read error. The chain joins TRBV7-6 to TRBJ2-1; D perhaps matches TRBD2 (5 bases). This CDR3 is built from 14 residues. CDR1 is SGHVS, CDR2 FNYEAQ, per germline. The CDR3 sequence is CASSPVIGVGEQFF. Written as DNA, the CDR3 is TGCGCCAGCAGCCCGGTGATCGGGGTTGGTGAGCAGTTCTTC.

V is TRBV6-5 and J is TRBJ2-1; a weak D match, TRBD1 (7 bases). Trimming pared 10 bases from V and 8 bases from J, leaving 21 bases between. The CDR3 is 14 residues long. Germline CDR1 is MNHEY and CDR2 is SVGAGI. This CDR3 is CAIRGDGHPYEQFF. In DNA, the CDR3 is TGTGCCATCAGGGGGGACGGCCACCCGTATGAGCAGTTCTTC.

The chain combines TRBV7-2 with TRBJ2-3, with unresolved D. CDR3 size: 16 residues. Germline CDR1 reads SGHTA; CDR2 reads FQGNSA. V was trimmed by 1 base and J by 3 bases, leaving 14 bases between them. The CDR3 DNA reads as TGTGCCAGCAGCTTAGTAACGGGTAGTGGGACAGATACGCAGTATTTT. It translates to CASSLVTGSGTDTQYF.

V gene TRBV4-1 combines with J gene TRBJ1-4; 10 nucleotides line up with TRBD1. V lost 4 bases to trimming and J lost 2 bases; unmatched junction nucleotides: 4. The germline V gene encodes CDR1 MGHRA and CDR2 YSYEKL. The CDR3 runs to 16 residues. DNA of the CDR3: TGCGCCAGCAGCCCCGGGACAGGGGATACTAATGAAAAACTGTTTTTT. Protein: CASSPGTGDTNEKLFF.

Ten or more counts support this clonotype. The chain combines TRBV12-3 or TRBV12-4 with TRBJ1-1; the D gene is possibly TRBD1 (5 bases). With 1 base removed from V and 3 bases from J, the gap between germline ends came to 12 bases. This CDR3 has 15 amino acids. The CDR3 here is CASSLGRGAYTEAFF. The CDR3 nucleotides read TGTGCCAGCAGTTTAGGTCGAGGGGCGTACACTGAAGCTTTCTTT.

The chain combines TRBV4-1 with TRBJ1-4; D not resolved. Trimming pared 1 base from V and 8 bases from J, leaving 11 bases between. CDR3 length equals 14 residues. Germline CDR1 MGHRA, CDR2 YSYEKL. CDR3: CASSQGRGEEKLFF. The CDR3 DNA follows: TGCGCCAGCAGCCAAGGACGGGGAGAAGAAAAACTGTTTTTT.

V and J are TRBV19 and TRBJ2-7; TRBD1 matches 8 bases. Trimming at V came to 3 bases and at J to 6 bases, leaving 7 bases not matched to a gene. The CDR3 length is 14 residues. CDR1 and CDR2 (germline): LNHDA, SQIVND (reference sequence). This CDR3 is CASSILQGASEQYF. In nucleotides, the CDR3 is TGTGCCAGTAGTATTTTGCAGGGGGCGAGCGAGCAGTACTTC.

About this clonotype: A much more abundant neighbour one base away suggests this may be a read error. The chain links TRBV7-9 to TRBJ1-3, with TRBD1 matching over 8 bases. Germline CDR1 is SEHNR and CDR2 is FQNEAQ (reference sequence). CDR3 length: 16 residues. Trimming took 7 bases from V and 2 from J; bases not matched to a gene: 10. The CDR3 sequence is CASNSQTGDPGNTIYF. The CDR3 region has the DNA TGTGCCAGCAACTCCCAGACAGGGGACCCTGGAAACACCATATATTTT.

The chain combines TRBV2 with TRBJ1-1; D gene ambiguous. Trimming cost V 0 bases and J 7 bases, with 12 bases left between them. This CDR3 has 14 residues. Germline V gives CDR1 SNHLY, CDR2 FYNNEI. The CDR3 region has the DNA TGTGCCAGCAGTGAAGCGCCAAGGTTGGGTGAAGCTTTCTTT. Translating it yields CASSEAPRLGEAFF.

This chain connects TRBV7-2 to TRBJ2-1; 8 positions agree with TRBD1. The CDR3 covers 13 residues. The junction had 3 bases not matched to a gene; V was cut back by 3 bases and J by 8 bases. CDR1 and CDR2 (germline): SGHTA, FQGNSA. CDR3 in amino acids: CASSLDRVHEQFF. The CDR3 coding sequence is TGTGCCAGCAGCTTGGACAGGGTCCATGAGCAGTTCTTC.

There are a few counts of this clonotype. This chain joins TRBV10-1 and TRBJ1-1; a weak D match, TRBD1 (6 bases). V gave up 3 bases and J gave up 4 bases, with 15 bases separating them. This CDR3 comprises 15 residues. Germline CDR1 WNHNN, CDR2 SYGVQD (reference sequence). This CDR3 is CASSEYREGTTEAFF. CDR3 sequence (DNA): TGCGCCAGCAGTGAATACAGGGAAGGTACCACTGAAGCTTTCTTT.

This clonotype showed up many times. This rearrangement joins TRBV15 to TRBJ2-1; no reliable D call. The length of the CDR3 is 16 residues. The germline V gene encodes CDR1 LNHNV and CDR2 YYDKDF (reference sequence). V was trimmed by 3 bases and J by 0 bases, leaving 12 bases between them. The CDR3 nucleotides are TGTGCCACCAGCAGCCGGCCCCAGAGCTCCTACAATGAGCAGTTCTTC. This translates into CATSSRPQSSYNEQFF.

The V gene is TRBV20-1, the J gene TRBJ2-1, with 10 nucleotides matching TRBD2. The J segment lost 9 bases and the V segment lost 6 bases, leaving 5 bases of the junction unmatched. This CDR3 spans 12 amino acids. Germline loops: CDR1 DFQATT, CDR2 SNEGSKA (reference sequence). In DNA form, the CDR3 reads TGCAGTGCAGTGAGCGGGGGGGCTGAGCAGTTCTTC. Translation gives CSAVSGGAEQFF.

The rearrangement uses TRBV12-3 or TRBV12-4 and TRBJ1-1, with D possibly TRBD1 on 6 matching bases. With 2 bases removed from V and 8 bases from J, the gap between germline ends came to 18 bases. The CDR3 length is 15 residues. DNA of the CDR3: TGTGCCAGCAGTTTAAGGGGGGGTAGAGCCTTAGAAGCTTTCTTT. This codes for CASSLRGGRALEAFF.

The CDR3 region is CAISETHDNDPVSETQYF. As DNA, the CDR3 is TGTGCCATCAGTGAAACACACGACAACGATCCGGTTTCGGAGACCCAGTACTTC. This chain uses TRBV10-3 with TRBJ2-5; D remains ambiguous. Germline V gene lookup returns CDR1 ENHRY and CDR2 SYGVKD. Trimming took 3 bases from V and 5 from J, leaving 25 bases between them. The CDR3 is 18 amino acids.

This clonotype was seen ten or more times. The chain is built from TRBV24-1 and TRBJ2-3; D remains ambiguous. The CDR3 runs 13 residues. V was pared by 3 bases and J by 6 bases, with 9 bases between. CDR1 is KGHDR and CDR2 is SFDVKD in the germline V gene. The CDR3 DNA follows: TGTGCCACCAGTGATCCCAATCAGGATACGCAGTATTTT. It is translated as CATSDPNQDTQYF.